The 6 T cell receptor beta chains listed next were all sequenced from one sample in a study of shared clonotypes between healthy human individuals. CD45RO-negative, CCR7-positively selected cells formed the naive CD8 fraction, excluding terminally differentiated effector memory CD45RA+ cells. Only in-frame clones appear in the TCRdb table, and some are missing; sequencing was by immunoSEQ multiplex PCR. The sample has roughly 1,800,000 clones, about 95% seen once. The material sequenced was naive CD8+ T cells sorted from blood. These receptors all stem from a man aged 18-30 years in good health.

Only one count was recorded for this clone. The chain has TRBV7-6 and TRBJ2-2; TRBD2 agrees at 7 bases. In germline, CDR1 is SGHVS, CDR2 FNYEAQ. V lost 5 bases and J lost 8; bases outside the gene matches: 11. There are 15 residues in the CDR3. In DNA, the CDR3 is TGTGCCAGCAGCCTCGTGACTAGCCTAAGGGGGGAGCTGTTTTTT. It codes for CASSLVTSLRGELFF.

The chain combines TRBV6-5 with TRBJ2-1; the D is unclear. CDR1 is MNHEY, CDR2 SVGAGI, per germline. This CDR3 is built from 13 residues. The V and J ends lost 0 bases and 8 bases respectively, with 8 bases between them. In DNA, the CDR3 is TGTGCCAGCAGTTACTCGAGTCTGGATGAGCAGTTCTTC. Translated, it gives CASSYSSLDEQFF.

This chain connects TRBV7-9 to TRBJ2-3, with TRBD2 matching 9 bases. V shed 5 bases, J shed 0 bases, and the junction held 6 bases outside the gene matches. Germline assignment: CDR1 SEHNR and CDR2 FQNEAQ (reference sequence). The CDR3 spans 16 residues. CDR3: CASSHPTSGSTDTQYF. CDR3 nucleotide sequence: TGTGCCAGCAGCCACCCGACTAGCGGTAGCACAGATACGCAGTATTTT.

The chain links TRBV18 to TRBJ2-7; D may match TRBD1 or TRBD2 (5 bases each). Trimming pared 4 bases from V and 2 bases from J, leaving 18 bases between. CDR3 length: 16 residues. CDR1 is KGHSH, CDR2 LQKENI, per germline. The CDR3 reads CASSRALEGFPYEQYF. CDR3 nucleotides: TGTGCCAGCTCACGTGCTCTCGAGGGGTTCCCCTACGAGCAGTACTTC.

The V gene is TRBV19, the J gene TRBJ2-7; TRBD2 agrees at 13 bases. Unmatched junction bases numbered 4, after V lost 5 bases and J lost 3 bases. The germline V gene has CDR1 LNHDA and CDR2 SQIVND (reference sequence). CDR3 length: 15 residues. The CDR3 DNA sequence: TGTGCCAGTAGTTTCCGGACTAGCGGGGGCTACGAGCAGTACTTC. Amino acids: CASSFRTSGGYEQYF.

The chain employs TRBV29-1 and TRBJ1-1; perhaps TRBD1 as D (5 bases). V was trimmed by 3 bases and J by 0 bases, leaving 8 bases between them. CDR1 and CDR2 (germline): SQVTM, ANQGSEA. This CDR3 contains 13 residues. CDR3 region: CSVEAGLNTEAFF. The CDR3, as DNA: TGCAGCGTTGAGGCAGGGCTGAACACTGAAGCTTTCTTT.